The clone carrying this T cell receptor (beta chain) was seen only once. The data originate from a study of blood T cell repertoires in COVID-19. Across the study: Samples of COVID-19 (acute and convalescent) were obtained from the United States, Italy and Spain. T cells, B-cell-depleted T cells, or PBMCs provided the cDNA or gDNA that served as material.

In the original analysis: Estimation of nucleated cell counts relied on the amplification of reference gene primers. Here immunoSEQ multiplex PCR was the method, and the copy in TCRdb shows in-frame clones only, minus some. The V and J calls and clone size were taken over from that table, and D and trimming were inferred from the DNA. In the table there are 170,000 or so clones, more than 85% of which are singletons. Germline V gene lookup returns CDR1 MDHEN and CDR2 SYDVKM. After removal of 1 base from V and 2 bases from J, the junction contained 6 bases not matched to a gene. The length of the CDR3 is 16 residues.

V usage is TRBV28 and J usage is TRBJ2-5; TRBD2 matches 8 bases. This clonotype originated in a man aged 45-65 years with acute or convalescent COVID-19. The specimen sequenced was peripheral blood. The CDR3 sequence is CASSLFLAGTQETQYF. The CDR3 DNA is TGTGCCAGCAGTTTATTCCTAGCGGGCACACAAGAGACCCAGTACTTC.